The 14 T cell receptor beta chains in this list originate from one sample, sequenced in a study of blood T cells in healthy people across ages. A J-beta primer mix and a sample-barcoded 5' primer were used in a second PCR of roughly 6 to 11 cycles. TCRdb ran MiXCR on the 5' RACE reads and lists one entry per CDR3 protein. This sample yields around 940,000 distinct CDR3 sequences, of which roughly half are seen a single time; about a fifth belongs to the top ten. Sequences were obtained from blood. The receptors stem from a woman aged 60-75 years in good health.

The chain combines TRBV4-1 with TRBJ2-1; D uncertain. The CDR3 extends over 14 amino acids. V was shortened by 0 bases and J by 9 bases, with 12 bases between the two germline ends. Germline lookup yields CDR1 MGHRA and CDR2 YSYEKL. In nucleotides, the CDR3 is TGCGCCAGCAGCCAAGATAGGGCCCCTGGTGAGCAGTTCTTC. Translating gives CASSQDRAPGEQFF.

The chain is built from TRBV20-1 and TRBJ2-1, with 8 bases matching TRBD2. Looked up from germline, CDR1 is DFQATT and CDR2 is SNEGSKA (reference sequence). Trimming at V came to 5 bases and at J to 7 bases, leaving 7 bases not matched to a gene. The CDR3 length is 13 residues. The CDR3 DNA follows: TGCAGTGCTGTTAGCGGGATGCTGAATGAGCAGTTCTTC. This codes for CSAVSGMLNEQFF.

V and J are TRBV7-8 and TRBJ1-4, with 7 bases fitting TRBD1. J was trimmed by 7 bases and V by 4 bases; bases with no gene match: 6. CDR1 is SGHVS and CDR2 is FQNEAQ in the germline V gene. CDR3 length: 14 residues. The CDR3 bases are TGTGCCAGCAGCTCCGACAGGGAGGGTGAAAAACTGTTTTTT. Translating it yields CASSSDREGEKLFF. The entire variable domain, with the rest obtained from reference TRBV7-8 and TRBJ1-4, is as follows: GAGVSQSPRYKVAKRGQDVALRCDPISGHVSLFWYQQALGQGPEFLTYFQNEAQLDKSGLPSDRFFAERPEGSVSTLKIQRTQQEDSAVYLCASSSDREGEKLFFGSGTQLSVL.

This clonotype was counted a few times. The rearrangement uses TRBV12-3 or TRBV12-4 and TRBJ2-3, with D tentatively TRBD2 (5 bases). CDR3 length equals 15 residues. V was shortened by 1 base and J by 3 bases, with 11 bases between the two germline ends. The CDR3 loop reads CASSLEGSATDTQYF. CDR3 DNA: TGTGCCAGCAGTTTAGAGGGTAGCGCAACAGATACGCAGTATTTT.

The V call is TRBV15, the J call TRBJ2-1; 14 bases fit TRBD2. The CDR3 loop spans 18 amino acids. CDR1 and CDR2 from the germline V gene are LNHNV and YYDKDF (reference sequence). V was clipped by 5 bases and J by 3 bases; unmatched bases: 9. CDR3 nucleotide sequence: TGTGCCACCAGCGCTCTCCGGGGACTAGCGGGAGTCTACAATGAGCAGTTCTTC. As protein: CATSALRGLAGVYNEQFF.

The chain combines TRBV12-3 or TRBV12-4 with TRBJ2-1; the D gene is possibly TRBD2 (5 bases). V was clipped by 3 bases and J by 12 bases, with 9 bases between them. The CDR3 spans 11 residues. CDR3 sequence reads: CASSFEGGQFF. Here the CDR3 DNA reads TGTGCCAGCAGTTTTGAAGGAGGGCAGTTCTTC.

The chain uses TRBV6-2 or TRBV6-3 and TRBJ2-4; tentative D call: TRBD1 (5 bases). Germline CDR1 is MNHEY and CDR2 is SVGEGT. CDR3 length equals 15 residues. The V and J ends lost 0 bases and 13 bases respectively, with 19 bases between them. CDR3 protein: CASSYSSYPGLSQYF. The CDR3 DNA reads TGTGCCAGCAGTTACTCGAGCTACCCAGGGCTGTCCCAGTACTTC.

The chain uses TRBV7-2 and TRBJ2-1, with TRBD2 matching 9 bases. CDR3 length: 18 amino acids. J lost 4 bases, V lost 2 bases, and 12 bases had no gene match. CDR1 is SGHTA and CDR2 is FQGNSA in the germline V gene. Here the CDR3 DNA reads TGTGCCAGCAGCTTAATTAGCGGGAGTATTTCCCGGTACAATGAGCAGTTCTTC. Protein: CASSLISGSISRYNEQFF.

This clonotype appeared many times. The chain uses TRBV10-3 and TRBJ2-5; the match to TRBD1 covers 9 bases. CDR3 length equals 14 residues. Unmatched junction bases numbered 8, after V lost 8 bases and J lost 4 bases. Germline V gene lookup returns CDR1 ENHRY and CDR2 SYGVKD. The CDR3 loop is CAIGTGTGLETQYF. DNA for the CDR3: TGTGCCATCGGGACAGGGACAGGGTTAGAGACCCAGTACTTC.

The table lists this clonotype with many counts. A read error may explain this, as a much larger clone is one base away. The V gene is TRBV7-9, the J gene TRBJ1-4; D is unresolved. V was trimmed by 1 base and J by 2 bases, leaving 8 bases between them. CDR1 is SEHNR, CDR2 FQNEAQ, per germline (reference sequence). The CDR3 runs to 15 residues. The CDR3 protein is CASSLVRKTNEKLFF. The CDR3 coding sequence is TGTGCCAGCAGCTTAGTCCGGAAGACTAATGAAAAACTGTTTTTT.

This clonotype has a handful of counts. The chain links TRBV7-2 to TRBJ2-3; 14 bases match TRBD2. CDR3 length: 14 amino acids. Trimming removed 5 bases from V and 8 bases from J; junction bases left unmatched: 3. Germline CDR1 SGHTA, CDR2 FQGNSA. CDR3 residues: CASSPGTSGSTQYF. In DNA form, the CDR3 reads TGTGCCAGCAGCCCTGGGACTAGCGGGAGTACGCAGTATTTT.

The rearrangement joins TRBV27 to TRBJ2-1; maybe TRBD2 (6 bases). CDR1 and CDR2 (germline): MNHEY, SMNVEV (reference sequence). CDR3 length: 13 amino acids. Trimming removed 4 bases from V and 6 bases from J, with 10 bases in between. This CDR3 is CASSWLGGNEQFF. The CDR3, as DNA: TGTGCCAGCAGTTGGTTGGGGGGCAATGAGCAGTTCTTC.

This clonotype was recorded a few times. The V gene is TRBV20-1, the J gene TRBJ2-3, with D possibly being TRBD1 (6 bases). Germline CDR1 reads DFQATT; CDR2 reads SNEGSKA (reference sequence). The CDR3 sequence is 14 residues long. Deletions cut 7 bases from V and 2 bases from J, with 16 bases between. CDR3 sequence reads: CSVRDTGATDTQYF. The CDR3 DNA reads as TGCAGTGTCCGGGACACAGGAGCCACAGATACGCAGTATTTT.

The rearrangement links TRBV27 to TRBJ2-1; TRBD2 matches 7 bases. The junction had 8 bases not matched to a gene; V was cut back by 5 bases and J by 4 bases. In germline, CDR1 is MNHEY, CDR2 SMNVEV (reference sequence). The CDR3 consists of 15 residues. The DNA for the CDR3 is TGTGCCAGCAGTCCGGGGACTACCCCTTACAATGAGCAGTTCTTC. This codes for CASSPGTTPYNEQFF.